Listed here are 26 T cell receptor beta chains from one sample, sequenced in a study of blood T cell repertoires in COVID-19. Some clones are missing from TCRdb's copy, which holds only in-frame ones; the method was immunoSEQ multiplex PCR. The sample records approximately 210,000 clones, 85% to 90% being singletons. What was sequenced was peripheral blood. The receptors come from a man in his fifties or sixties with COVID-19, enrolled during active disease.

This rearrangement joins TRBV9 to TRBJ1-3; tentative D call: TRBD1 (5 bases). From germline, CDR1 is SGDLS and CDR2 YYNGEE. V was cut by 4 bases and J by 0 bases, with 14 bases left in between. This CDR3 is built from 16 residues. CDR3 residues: CASSPGAGGSGNTIYF. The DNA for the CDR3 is TGTGCCAGCAGCCCAGGAGCCGGGGGCTCTGGAAACACCATATATTTT.

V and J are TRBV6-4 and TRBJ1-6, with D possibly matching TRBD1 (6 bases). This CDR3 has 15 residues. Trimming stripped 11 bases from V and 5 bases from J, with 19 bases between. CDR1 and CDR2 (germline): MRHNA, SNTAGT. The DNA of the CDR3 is TGTGCCTCTCGCGGGGGGCTTGCGAATAATTCACCCCTCCACTTT. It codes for CASRGGLANNSPLHF.

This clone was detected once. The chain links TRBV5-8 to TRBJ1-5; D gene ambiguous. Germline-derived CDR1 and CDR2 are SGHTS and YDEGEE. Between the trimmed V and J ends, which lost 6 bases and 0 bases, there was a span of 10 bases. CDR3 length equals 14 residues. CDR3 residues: CASTAAASNQPQHF. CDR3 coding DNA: TGTGCCAGCACCGCCGCGGCTAGCAATCAGCCCCAGCATTTT.

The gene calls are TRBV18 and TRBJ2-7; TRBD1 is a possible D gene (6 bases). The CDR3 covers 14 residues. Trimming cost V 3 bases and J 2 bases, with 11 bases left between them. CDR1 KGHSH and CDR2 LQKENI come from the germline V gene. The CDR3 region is CASSPSTGAYEQYF. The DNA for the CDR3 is TGTGCCAGCTCACCTTCGACAGGCGCCTACGAGCAGTACTTC.

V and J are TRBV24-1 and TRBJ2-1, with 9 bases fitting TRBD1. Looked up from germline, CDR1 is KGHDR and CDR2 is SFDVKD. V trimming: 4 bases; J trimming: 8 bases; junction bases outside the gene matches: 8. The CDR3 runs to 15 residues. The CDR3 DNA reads TGTGCCACCAGTGACCCGGGACAGGGTACTGATGAGCAGTTCTTC. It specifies CATSDPGQGTDEQFF.

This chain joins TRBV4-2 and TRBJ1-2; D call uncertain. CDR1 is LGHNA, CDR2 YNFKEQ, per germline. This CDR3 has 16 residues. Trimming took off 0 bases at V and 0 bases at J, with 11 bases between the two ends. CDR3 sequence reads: CASSQEVGGSNYGYTF. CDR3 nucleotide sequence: TGTGCCAGCAGCCAAGAAGTAGGAGGGTCTAACTATGGCTACACCTTC.

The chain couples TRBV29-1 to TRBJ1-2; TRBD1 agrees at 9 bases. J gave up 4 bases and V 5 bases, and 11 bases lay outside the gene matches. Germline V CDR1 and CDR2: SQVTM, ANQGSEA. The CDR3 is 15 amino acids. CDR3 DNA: TGCAGCGTTCCTCCGGGACAGGGTTCTAGCTATGGCTACACCTTC. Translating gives CSVPPGQGSSYGYTF. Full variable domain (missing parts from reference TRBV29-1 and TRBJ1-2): SAVISQKPSRDICQRGTSLTIQCQVDSQVTMMFWYRQQPGQSLTLIATANQGSEATYESGFVIDKFPISRPNLTFSTLTVSNMSPEDSSIYLCSVPPGQGSSYGYTFGSGTRLTVV.

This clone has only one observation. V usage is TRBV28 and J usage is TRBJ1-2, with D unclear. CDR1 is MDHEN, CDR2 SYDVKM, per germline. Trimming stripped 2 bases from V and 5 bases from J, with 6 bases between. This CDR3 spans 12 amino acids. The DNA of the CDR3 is TGTGCCAGCAGTTTACAGGAATATGGCTACACCTTC. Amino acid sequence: CASSLQEYGYTF.

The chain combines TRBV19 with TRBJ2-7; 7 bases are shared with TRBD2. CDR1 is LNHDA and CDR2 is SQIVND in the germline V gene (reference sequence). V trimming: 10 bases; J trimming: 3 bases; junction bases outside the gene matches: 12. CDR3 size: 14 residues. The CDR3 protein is CATRRGYKDYEQYF. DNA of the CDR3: TGTGCCACCAGGCGGGGGTATAAAGACTACGAGCAGTACTTC. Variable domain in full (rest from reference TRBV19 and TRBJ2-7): DGGITQSPKYLFRKEGQNVTLSCEQNLNHDAMYWYRQDPGQGLRLIYYSQIVNDFQKGDIAEGYSVSREKKESFPLTVTSAQKNPTAFYLCATRRGYKDYEQYFGPGTRLTVT.

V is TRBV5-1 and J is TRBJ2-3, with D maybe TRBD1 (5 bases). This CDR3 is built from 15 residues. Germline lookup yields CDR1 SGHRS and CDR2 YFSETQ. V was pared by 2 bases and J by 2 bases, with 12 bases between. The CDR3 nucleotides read TGCGCCAGCAGCTTTTTGGCCAGGGCCACAGATACGCAGTATTTT. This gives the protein CASSFLARATDTQYF.

CDR3 in amino acids: CASSLVSQGPGELFF. The CDR3 bases are TGTGCCAGCAGCTTAGTGTCCCAGGGGCCCGGGGAGCTGTTTTTT. The chain joins TRBV7-6 to TRBJ2-2, with D tentatively TRBD1 (6 bases). The germline V and J ends were trimmed by 1 base and 6 bases, with 12 bases remaining between them. The germline V gene encodes CDR1 SGHVS and CDR2 FNYEAQ. This CDR3 is 15 amino acids long.

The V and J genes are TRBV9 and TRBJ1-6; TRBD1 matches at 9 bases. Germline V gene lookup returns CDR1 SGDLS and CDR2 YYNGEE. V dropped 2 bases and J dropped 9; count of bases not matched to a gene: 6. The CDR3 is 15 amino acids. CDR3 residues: CASSVGDRVFSPLHF. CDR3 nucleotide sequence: TGTGCCAGCAGCGTTGGGGACAGGGTTTTTTCACCCCTCCACTTT.

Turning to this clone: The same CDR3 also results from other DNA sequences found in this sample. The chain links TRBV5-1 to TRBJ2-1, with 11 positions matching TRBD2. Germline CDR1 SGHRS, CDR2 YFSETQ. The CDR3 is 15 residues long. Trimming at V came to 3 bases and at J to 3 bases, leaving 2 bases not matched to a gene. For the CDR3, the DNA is TGCGCCAGCAGCTCGGGACTAGCGGACTACAATGAGCAGTTCTTC. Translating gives CASSSGLADYNEQFF.

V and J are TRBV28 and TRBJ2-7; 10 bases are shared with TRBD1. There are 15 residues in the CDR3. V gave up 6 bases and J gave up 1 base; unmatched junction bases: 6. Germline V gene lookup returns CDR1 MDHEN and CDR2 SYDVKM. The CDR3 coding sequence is TGTGCCAGCAGCTATCCGGGACAGGGGTCCTACGAGCAGTACTTC. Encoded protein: CASSYPGQGSYEQYF.

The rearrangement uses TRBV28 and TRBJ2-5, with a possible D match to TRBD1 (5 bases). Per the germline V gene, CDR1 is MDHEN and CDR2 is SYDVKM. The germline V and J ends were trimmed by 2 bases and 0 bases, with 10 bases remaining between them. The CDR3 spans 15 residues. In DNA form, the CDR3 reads TGTGCCAGCAGTTTAACGACAGACTACCAAGAGACCCAGTACTTC. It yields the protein CASSLTTDYQETQYF.

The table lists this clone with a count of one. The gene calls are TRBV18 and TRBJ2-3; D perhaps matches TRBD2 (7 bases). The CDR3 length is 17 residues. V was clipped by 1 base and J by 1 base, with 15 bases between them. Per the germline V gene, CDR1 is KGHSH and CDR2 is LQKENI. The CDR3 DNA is TGTGCCAGCTCACCACGCTTTGAAGGGGGGGGCACAGATACGCAGTATTTT. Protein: CASSPRFEGGGTDTQYF. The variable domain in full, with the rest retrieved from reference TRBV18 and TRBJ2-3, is NAGVMQNPRHLVRRRGQEARLRCSPMKGHSHVYWYRQLPEEGLKFMVYLQKENIIDESGMPKERFSAEFPKEGPSILRIQQVVRGDSAAYFCASSPRFEGGGTDTQYFGPGTRLTVL.

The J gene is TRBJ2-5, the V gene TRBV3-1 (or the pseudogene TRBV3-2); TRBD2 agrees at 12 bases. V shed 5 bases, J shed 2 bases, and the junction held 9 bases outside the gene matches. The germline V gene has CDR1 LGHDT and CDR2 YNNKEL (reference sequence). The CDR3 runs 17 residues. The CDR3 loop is CASSSGLAGGPQETQYF. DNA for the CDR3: TGTGCCAGCAGCTCCGGGCTAGCGGGAGGGCCTCAAGAGACCCAGTACTTC.

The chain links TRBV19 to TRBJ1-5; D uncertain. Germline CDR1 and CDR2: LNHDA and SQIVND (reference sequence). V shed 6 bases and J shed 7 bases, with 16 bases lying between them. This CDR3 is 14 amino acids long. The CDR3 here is CASSKEWKGQPQHF. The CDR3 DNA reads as TGTGCCAGTAGCAAGGAGTGGAAAGGCCAGCCCCAGCATTTT.

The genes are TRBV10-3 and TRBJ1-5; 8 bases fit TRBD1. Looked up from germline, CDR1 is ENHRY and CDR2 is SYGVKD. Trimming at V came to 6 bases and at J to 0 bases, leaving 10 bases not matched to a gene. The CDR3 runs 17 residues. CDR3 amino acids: CAISSGTGDYSNQPQHF. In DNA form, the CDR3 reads TGTGCCATCAGCTCCGGGACAGGAGACTATAGCAATCAGCCCCAGCATTTT.

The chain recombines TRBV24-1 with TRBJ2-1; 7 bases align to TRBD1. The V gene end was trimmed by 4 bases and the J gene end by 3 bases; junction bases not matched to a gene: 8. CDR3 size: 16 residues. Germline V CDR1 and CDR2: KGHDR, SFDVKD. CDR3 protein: CATSDKTGIRYNEQFF. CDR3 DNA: TGTGCCACCAGTGACAAGACAGGGATCCGCTACAATGAGCAGTTCTTC.

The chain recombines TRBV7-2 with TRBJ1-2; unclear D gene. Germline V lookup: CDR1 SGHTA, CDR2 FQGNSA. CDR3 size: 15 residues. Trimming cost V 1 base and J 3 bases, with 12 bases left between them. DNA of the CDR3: TGTGCCAGCAGCTTAGTTGTTGCGAACCACTATGGCTACACCTTC. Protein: CASSLVVANHYGYTF.

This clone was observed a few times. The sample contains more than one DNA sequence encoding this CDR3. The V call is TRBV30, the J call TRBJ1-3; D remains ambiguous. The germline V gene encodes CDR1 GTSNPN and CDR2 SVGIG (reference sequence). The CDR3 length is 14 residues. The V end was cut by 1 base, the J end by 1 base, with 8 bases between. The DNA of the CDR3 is TGTGCCTGGAGTGACAGCTTATCTGGAAACACCATATATTTT. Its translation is CAWSDSLSGNTIYF.

The CDR3 region has the DNA TGTGCCAGCAGCTTAGGGGGACTAGCGGACTACAATGAGCAGTTCTTC. Its protein product is CASSLGGLADYNEQFF. This chain links TRBV11-2 with TRBJ2-1, with TRBD2 matching 11 bases. V lost 1 base, J lost 3 bases, and 2 bases stayed unmatched. Germline V gene lookup returns CDR1 SGHAT and CDR2 FQNNGV. The CDR3 runs to 16 residues.

Written as DNA, the CDR3 is TGTGCCACCAGTGCTGGGGGCGCCACCGGGGACACCGGGGAGCTGTTTTTT. Its protein is CATSAGGATGDTGELFF. The chain joins TRBV24-1 to TRBJ2-2, with D perhaps matching TRBD1 (6 bases). Germline V gene sequence: CDR1 KGHDR, CDR2 SFDVKD. V dropped 5 bases and J dropped 3 bases, with 18 bases sitting between them. The CDR3 has 17 residues.

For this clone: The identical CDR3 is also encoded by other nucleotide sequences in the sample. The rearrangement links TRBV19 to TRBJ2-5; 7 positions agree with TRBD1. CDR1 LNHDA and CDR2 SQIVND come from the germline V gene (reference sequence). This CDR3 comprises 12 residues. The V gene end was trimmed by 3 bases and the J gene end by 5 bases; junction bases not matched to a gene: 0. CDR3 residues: CASSIRGETQYF. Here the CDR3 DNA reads TGTGCCAGTAGTATCAGGGGGGAGACCCAGTACTTC.

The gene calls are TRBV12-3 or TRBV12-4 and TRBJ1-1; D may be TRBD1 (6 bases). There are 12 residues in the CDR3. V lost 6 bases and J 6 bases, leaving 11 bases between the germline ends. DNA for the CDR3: TGTGCCAGCAGCCACAGGGTCGCTGAAGCTTTCTTT. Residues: CASSHRVAEAFF.